This T cell receptor (beta chain) was profiled in a study of blood T cell repertoires in COVID-19. Study in general: From T cells, B-cell-depleted T cells, or PBMCs came the material, which was cDNA or gDNA.

This clone was detected only a few times. The repertoire was sequenced with immunoSEQ multiplex PCR; TCRdb's copy has only in-frame clones and lacks some. The sample has 350,000 or so clones; roughly 85% are singletons. This CDR3 region has 13 residues. V lost 3 bases to trimming and J lost 6 bases, with 11 bases between them. The sequenced material came from PBMCs or T cells enriched from blood (not recorded which). This TCR came from a woman aged 40 to 50 with acute COVID-19. The rearrangement links TRBV12-3 or TRBV12-4 to TRBJ1-1, with D hard to call. The CDR3 sequence is CASSFNPRAEAFF. In DNA form, the CDR3 reads TGTGCCAGCAGTTTCAACCCGAGGGCTGAAGCTTTCTTT.